This TCR beta chain was captured by sequencing in a study of CXCR3-negative and CXCR3-positive naive CD8 T cells. Notes on the study in general: The study found more hydrophobic TRB CDR3s in CXCR3-positive naive cells than in CXCR3-negative naive cells. Naive cells that were CXCR3-negative or CXCR3-positive used TRBV-TRBJ genes alike, while memory cells diverged.

UMI-labeled TRB cDNA libraries were prepared by 5' RACE. TCRdb re-called the 5' RACE reads and shows each CDR3 protein once, DNA omitted. The repertoire table contains about 120,000 distinct CDR3 sequences. The CDR3 has 13 amino acids. Germline CDR1 is SQVTM and CDR2 is ANQGSEA. Researchers sorted 300,000 cells of each CD8+ T cell subset in triplicate. Comment on this clonotype: Its target is not known.

The gene calls are TRBV29-1 and TRBJ2-1. Sequencing was performed on naive CXCR3+ CD8+ T cells from blood. Subset specified: CD45RO-CCR7+CD27+CD95- naive CD8+ T cells expressing CXCR3 (TNR3+). The receptor was isolated from a human donor in good health. Some clones in this sample may be carry-over from other donors' samples. CDR3 region: CSVLPWTYNEQFF.